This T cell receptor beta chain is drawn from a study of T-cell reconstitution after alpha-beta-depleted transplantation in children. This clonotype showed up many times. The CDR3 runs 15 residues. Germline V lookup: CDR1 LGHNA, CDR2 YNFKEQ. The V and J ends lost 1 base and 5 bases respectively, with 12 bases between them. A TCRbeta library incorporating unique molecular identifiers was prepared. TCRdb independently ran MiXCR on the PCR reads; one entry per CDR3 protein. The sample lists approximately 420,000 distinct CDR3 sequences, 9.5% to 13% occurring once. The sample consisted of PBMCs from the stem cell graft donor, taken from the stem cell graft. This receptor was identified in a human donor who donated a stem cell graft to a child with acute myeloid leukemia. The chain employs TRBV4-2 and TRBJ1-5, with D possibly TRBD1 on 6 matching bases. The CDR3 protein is CASSQGRDTDQPQHF. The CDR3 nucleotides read TGTGCCAGCAGCCAAGGCCGGGACACCGATCAGCCCCAGCATTTT.